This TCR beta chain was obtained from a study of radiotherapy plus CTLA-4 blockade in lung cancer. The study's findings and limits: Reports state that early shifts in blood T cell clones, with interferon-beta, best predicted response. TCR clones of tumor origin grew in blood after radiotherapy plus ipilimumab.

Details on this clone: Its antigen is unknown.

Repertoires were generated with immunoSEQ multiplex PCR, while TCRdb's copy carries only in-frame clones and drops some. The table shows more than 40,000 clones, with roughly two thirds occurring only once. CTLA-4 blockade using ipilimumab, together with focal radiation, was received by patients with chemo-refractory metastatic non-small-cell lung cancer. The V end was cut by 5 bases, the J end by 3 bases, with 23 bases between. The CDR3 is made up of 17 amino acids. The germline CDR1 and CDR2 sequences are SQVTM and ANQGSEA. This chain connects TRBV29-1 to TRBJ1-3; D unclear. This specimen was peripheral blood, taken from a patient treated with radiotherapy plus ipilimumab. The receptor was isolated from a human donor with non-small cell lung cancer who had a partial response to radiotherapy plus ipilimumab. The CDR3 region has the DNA TGCAGCGTTAAGGAGACGGGAAAGGGCTCGCATGGAAACACCATATATTTT. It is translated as CSVKETGKGSHGNTIYF.